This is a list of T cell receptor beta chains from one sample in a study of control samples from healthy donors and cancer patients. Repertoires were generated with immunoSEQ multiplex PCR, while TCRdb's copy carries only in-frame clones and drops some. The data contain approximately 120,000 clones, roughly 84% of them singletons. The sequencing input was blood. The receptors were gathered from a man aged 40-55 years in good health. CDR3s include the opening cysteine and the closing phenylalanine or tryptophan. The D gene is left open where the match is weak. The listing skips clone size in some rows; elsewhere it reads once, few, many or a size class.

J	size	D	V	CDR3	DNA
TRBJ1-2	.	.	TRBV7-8	CASSNGGSGYTF	TGTGCCAGCAGTAACGGCGGGAGTGGCTACACCTTC
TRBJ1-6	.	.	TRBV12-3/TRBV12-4	CASSLENSPLHF	TGTGCCAGCAGTTTAGAGAATTCACCCCTCCACTTT
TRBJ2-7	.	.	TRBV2	CASIAGTDSYEQYF	TGTGCCAGCATTGCCGGGACGGACTCCTACGAGCAGTACTTC
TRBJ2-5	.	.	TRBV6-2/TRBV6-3	CASSYNQETQYF	TGTGCCAGCAGTTACAACCAAGAGACCCAGTACTTC
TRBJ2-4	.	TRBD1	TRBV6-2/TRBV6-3	CASSYNRGNIQYF	TGTGCCAGCAGTTACAACAGGGGAAACATTCAGTACTTC
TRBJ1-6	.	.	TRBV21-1	CASSPRSPLHF	TGTGCCAGCAGCCCCCGTTCACCCCTCCACTTT
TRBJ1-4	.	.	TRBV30	CAWSEGLATNEKLFF	TGTGCCTGGAGCGAGGGACTGGCGACTAATGAAAAACTGTTTTTT
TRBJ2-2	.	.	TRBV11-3	CASSLGGITGELFF	TGTGCCAGCAGCTTAGGCGGGATCACCGGGGAGCTGTTTTTT
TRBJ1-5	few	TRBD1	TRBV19	CASSIAGGLSDQPQHF	TGTGCCAGTAGTATCGCAGGGGGCTTGAGCGATCAGCCCCAGCATTTT
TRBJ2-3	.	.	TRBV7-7	CASSPSPGSTDTQYF	TGTGCCAGCAGCCCTTCCCCAGGGAGCACAGATACGCAGTATTTT
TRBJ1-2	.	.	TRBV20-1	CSASFVWGYTF	TGCAGTGCTAGTTTCGTCTGGGGCTACACCTTC
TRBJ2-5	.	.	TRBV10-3	CAISGGGKETQYF	TGTGCCATCAGTGGCGGTGGGAAAGAGACCCAGTACTTC
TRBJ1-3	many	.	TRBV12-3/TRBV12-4	CASSLGGGVLYF	TGTGCCAGCAGTTTGGGAGGGGGGGTCCTATATTTT
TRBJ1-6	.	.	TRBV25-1	CASSESAQYNSPLHF	TGTGCCAGCAGTGAATCGGCACAATATAATTCACCCCTCCACTTT
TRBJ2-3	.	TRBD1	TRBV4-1	CASSRDRVTDTQYF	TGCGCCAGCAGCCGGGACAGGGTGACAGATACGCAGTATTTT
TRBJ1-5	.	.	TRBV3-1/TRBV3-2	CASSHRVSQPQHF	TGTGCCAGCAGTCACAGGGTGAGTCAGCCCCAGCATTTT
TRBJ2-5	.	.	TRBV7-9	CASSLGSGASQETQYF	TGTGCCAGCAGCTTAGGGTCAGGGGCATCCCAAGAGACCCAGTACTTC
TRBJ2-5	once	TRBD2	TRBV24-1	CATSDFLGLAGKETQYF	TGTGCCACCAGTGATTTCCTCGGTTTAGCGGGCAAAGAGACCCAGTACTTC